This TCR beta chain was found in a study of T cell repertoires in cytomegalovirus infection (dated by TCRdb to between 2017 and 2020). With regard to the full study: The peptide stimulations were aimed at well-studied HLA-B-restricted epitopes as well as recently identified HLA-C-restricted CMV epitopes, whose presentation resists viral immunomodulation. Donor HLA type was relevant to the analysis, as public TCR beta signatures indicated carriage of CMV infection together with the matching HLA type.

Sample treatment or condition, as interpreted from the label and publication: in vitro stimulation with specific CMV peptide epitopes to enrich CMV-specific T cells. For this clonotype: No antigen is known for it. No base-level quality is on record; no much larger clone is a single base apart.

Spanning cysteine to valine, the CDR3 consists of 14 amino acids. This entry keeps only the CDR3 DNA: 42 bases, framed from base 1. The germline V gene supplies CDR1 MNHNS and CDR2 SASEGT. V and J are trimmed by 5 bases and 0 bases, and the gene matches miss 4 bases of the junction. General conclusions and limits of the study: The ex vivo response was dominated by HLA-C-restricted CMV-specific TCR beta clonotypes, which also provided the single most frequent clonotype in two of eight donors. Cumulative frequency of public TCR beta family members discriminated carriers of CMV infection plus the relevant HLA type in this cohort and an independent roughly 350-donor cohort.

These reads were obtained on an Illumina HiSeq 1500. TCRdb redid the processing of the public reads, applying fastp at Q25 and MiXCR, and retained in-frame beta chains. Records with the same CDR3 protein are collapsed into one entry carrying the most frequent genes and DNA. This sample comprises fewer than 950,000 distinct CDR3 sequences, around a third of them detected only once. Jointly, the top ten make up over 10% of the sample. The sample consisted of cultured CD8+ T cells from PBMCs, taken from culture after CMV antigen stimulation. The receptor was derived from a human donor in good health (CMV status not recorded). Some clones in this sample may be carry-over from other donors' samples. The chain is assembled from TRBV6-1 and TRBJ2-7, with 7 junctional bases fitting TRBD1. In nucleotides, the sequence is TGTGCCAGCAGTAGTAGGGACAGCTCCTACGAGCAGTACGTC. Its translation is CASSSRDSSYEQYV.